Below are 18 T cell receptor beta chains sequenced from a single sample in a study of shared clonotypes between healthy human individuals. The protocol was immunoSEQ multiplex PCR, while the TCRdb copy is restricted to in-frame clones and leaves out a portion. The repertoire holds 2 million to 2.5 million clones, with 90% to 97% as singletons. Sample: naive CD4+ T cells sorted from blood. Described subset: CD45RA+ positively selected. These receptors all come from a man between 18 and 35 years old in good health.

This chain connects TRBV7-9 to TRBJ2-1, with a tentative D call TRBD2 (7 bases). Germline V gives CDR1 SEHNR, CDR2 FQNEAQ (reference sequence). Trimming left V 0 bases short and J 12 bases short, with 12 bases between. The CDR3 covers 13 residues. The CDR3 protein is CASSLAGGPGQFF. CDR3 bases: TGTGCCAGCAGCTTAGCGGGGGGGCCCGGGCAGTTCTTC. Variable domain in full (rest from reference TRBV7-9 and TRBJ2-1): DTGVSQNPRHKITKRGQNVTFRCDPISEHNRLYWYRQTLGQGPEFLTYFQNEAQLEKSRLLSDRFSAERPKGSFSTLEIQRTEQGDSAMYLCASSLAGGPGQFFGPGTRLTVL.

The V call is TRBV18, the J call TRBJ2-7; D may be TRBD1 (7 bases). This CDR3 spans 14 amino acids. The germline gives CDR1 KGHSH, CDR2 LQKENI. V gave up 3 bases and J gave up 5 bases, with 14 bases separating them. The CDR3 protein is CASSPSGGKNEQYF. CDR3 DNA: TGTGCCAGCTCACCGTCAGGGGGGAAAAACGAGCAGTACTTC.

This CDR3 reads CASTEQAGANVLTF. In nucleotides, the CDR3 is TGTGCCAGTACTGAACAGGCTGGGGCCAACGTCCTGACTTTC. The chain is built from TRBV19 and TRBJ2-6; the D gene is possibly TRBD1 (5 bases). Trimming left V 7 bases short and J 2 bases short, with 9 bases between. CDR1 LNHDA and CDR2 SQIVND come from the germline V gene (reference sequence). There are 14 residues in the CDR3.

The rearrangement uses TRBV6-1 and TRBJ2-7; the D gene is possibly TRBD1 (6 bases). The V gene lost 11 bases and the J gene lost 2 bases, with 16 bases spanning the gap. CDR3 length equals 13 residues. In germline, CDR1 is MNHNS, CDR2 SASEGT. For the CDR3, the DNA is TGTGCCGTCCGGAGCGAGGGGGCCTACGAGCAGTACTTC. It is translated as CAVRSEGAYEQYF.

The V and J genes are TRBV7-2 and TRBJ2-2; TRBD1 is a possible D gene (6 bases). CDR1 SGHTA and CDR2 FQGNSA come from the germline V gene. The V end was cut by 5 bases, the J end by 3 bases, with 16 bases between. The CDR3 contains 16 residues. The CDR3 nucleotides are TGTGCCAGCAGCCCGCCGGGACACAAGTACACCGGGGAGCTGTTTTTT. Its translation is CASSPPGHKYTGELFF.

The CDR3 region is CASSLGQGNGGYTF. CDR3 DNA: TGTGCCAGCAGCCTAGGACAGGGAAACGGTGGCTACACCTTC. The gene calls are TRBV11-2 and TRBJ1-2; 8 bases map to TRBD1. The trim removed 5 bases at V and 7 bases at J, leaving 9 bases unmatched. The CDR3 extends over 14 amino acids. From germline, CDR1 is SGHAT and CDR2 FQNNGV.

V gene TRBV11-2 combines with J gene TRBJ1-1; possibly TRBD1 for D (6 bases). V dropped 0 bases and J dropped 5 bases, with 13 bases sitting between them. This CDR3 spans 15 amino acids. Germline V gives CDR1 SGHAT, CDR2 FQNNGV. The chain's CDR3 is CASSLDHGGLTEAFF. The DNA for the CDR3 is TGTGCCAGCAGCTTAGATCACGGGGGGCTAACTGAAGCTTTCTTT.

The CDR3 reads CASSYSRGVRNTEAFF. As DNA, the CDR3 is TGTGCCAGCAGTTACTCGAGGGGTGTCAGGAACACTGAAGCTTTCTTT. The rearrangement uses TRBV6-5 and TRBJ1-1, with a tentative D call TRBD1 (5 bases). The V end lost 0 bases, the J end lost 1 base, and 12 bases lay between the germline ends. The germline CDR1 and CDR2 sequences are MNHEY and SVGAGI. The CDR3 spans 16 residues.

The V call is TRBV19, the J call TRBJ1-5; TRBD1 aligns across 10 bases. From germline, CDR1 is LNHDA and CDR2 SQIVND (reference sequence). The CDR3 totals 15 residues. V shed 3 bases, J shed 4 bases, and the junction held 3 bases outside the gene matches. CDR3 loop: CASSIDRGPNQPQHF. In DNA, the CDR3 is TGTGCCAGTAGTATTGACAGGGGGCCTAATCAGCCCCAGCATTTT.

V gene TRBV6-5 combines with J gene TRBJ1-5; no clear D gene. The CDR3 totals 14 residues. Trimming shortened V by 2 bases and J by 7 bases, and 12 bases separated the two germline ends. Looked up from germline, CDR1 is MNHEY and CDR2 is SVGAGI. CDR3 DNA: TGTGCCAGCAGTTACGAATTGCGTGGGCAGCCCCAGCATTTT. It codes for CASSYELRGQPQHF.

The genes are TRBV10-3 and TRBJ2-5; 11 bases are a match to TRBD2. V was pared by 3 bases and J by 5 bases, with 11 bases of the junction left unmatched. The CDR3 runs 17 residues. The germline V gene has CDR1 ENHRY and CDR2 SYGVKD. CDR3 nucleotides: TGTGCCATCAGTGATGGGAAGTGGCTAGCGGGAGGCGAGACCCAGTACTTC. It encodes CAISDGKWLAGGETQYF.

This clone was observed a single time. The V and J genes are TRBV7-2 and TRBJ2-7; possibly TRBD2 for D (5 bases). The CDR3 sequence is 13 residues long. Germline lookup yields CDR1 SGHTA and CDR2 FQGNSA. Trimming took 5 bases from V and 7 from J, leaving 15 bases between them. CDR3 amino acids: CASSAQLGGEQYF. As DNA, the CDR3 is TGTGCCAGCAGCGCTCAACTAGGCGGTGAGCAGTACTTC.

This clone was found once. The chain uses TRBV12-5 and TRBJ2-7, with a possible D match to TRBD2 (6 bases). The CDR3 has 13 residues. V was shortened by 5 bases and J by 4 bases, with 12 bases between the two germline ends. Germline CDR1 and CDR2: LGHNT and FRNRAP. This CDR3 is CASGPQEGYEQYF. The CDR3 DNA sequence: TGTGCTAGTGGTCCCCAGGAGGGGTACGAGCAGTACTTC.

Of note for this clone: This sample includes further DNA sequences coding for the same CDR3. The V gene is TRBV10-3, the J gene TRBJ2-5; no clear D. V lost 3 bases and J 4 bases, leaving 9 bases between the germline ends. The germline V gene encodes CDR1 ENHRY and CDR2 SYGVKD. The CDR3 loop spans 13 amino acids. CDR3 in amino acids: CAISDGLGETQYF. The CDR3 DNA is TGTGCCATCAGTGATGGGCTTGGAGAGACCCAGTACTTC.

This chain links TRBV11-2 with TRBJ1-1; no firm D call. The CDR3 runs 14 residues. CDR1 and CDR2 from the germline V gene are SGHAT and FQNNGV. V lost 5 bases to trimming and J lost 1 base, with 11 bases between them. The DNA for the CDR3 is TGTGCCAGCAGCCCCCAAGGTCAGAACACTGAAGCTTTCTTT. Translation: CASSPQGQNTEAFF.

The chain employs TRBV30 and TRBJ1-6; D is uncertain. V dropped 0 bases and J dropped 0 bases, with 15 bases sitting between them. Germline V gene sequence: CDR1 GTSNPN, CDR2 SVGIG (reference sequence). This CDR3 is built from 18 residues. The CDR3 nucleotides read TGTGCCTGGAGTGTACGGGTGGACTCTCGCTCCTATAATTCACCCCTCCACTTT. Translating gives CAWSVRVDSRSYNSPLHF.

This chain uses TRBV4-2 with TRBJ2-2, with TRBD1 matching over 8 bases. CDR1 and CDR2 from the germline V gene are LGHNA and YNFKEQ. V lost 3 bases, J lost 1 base, and 13 bases stayed unmatched. CDR3 length: 19 residues. The CDR3 sequence: CASSQQRTGRFRNTGELFF. The CDR3, as DNA: TGTGCCAGCAGCCAGCAACGGACAGGGCGGTTTAGGAACACCGGGGAGCTGTTTTTT.

This clone has a single count. The chain carries TRBV5-5 and TRBJ2-5; 10 bases fit TRBD2. In germline, CDR1 is SGHKS, CDR2 YYEKEE (reference sequence). The CDR3 has 16 amino acids. With V trimmed by 0 bases and J by 2 bases, 4 bases remained unmatched. The CDR3 loop is CASSLAISGGQETQYF. In DNA form, the CDR3 reads TGTGCCAGCAGCTTGGCGATTAGCGGGGGGCAAGAGACCCAGTACTTC.